The 32 T cell receptor beta chains below all came from one sample that was sequenced in a study of T cells after yellow fever vaccination. TCRdb reprocessed the 5' RACE reads via MiXCR and lists one record per CDR3 protein. The table lists about 25,000 distinct CDR3 sequences, less than 4% of them singletons. This specimen was PBMCs, either bulk or a sorted T-cell subset (CD4+, CD8+, memory, or dextramer-sorted; not recorded which), taken approximately 47 days after the first yellow fever vaccination. The receptor set was obtained from a man aged 18 to 30 who received the YFV17D yellow fever vaccine.

Many counts were recorded for this clonotype. This chain uses TRBV27 with TRBJ2-3; D is ambiguous. The germline V and J ends were trimmed by 4 bases and 0 bases, with 8 bases remaining between them. Germline assignment: CDR1 MNHEY and CDR2 SMNVEV (reference sequence). The CDR3 is made up of 14 amino acids. The CDR3 protein is CASSYTRSTDTQYF. The CDR3 DNA reads TGTGCCAGCAGTTACACCAGAAGCACAGATACGCAGTATTTT.

This clonotype is medium-sized within its sample. V and J are TRBV6-5 and TRBJ1-4; D is uncertain. This CDR3 has 17 amino acids. CDR1 and CDR2 (germline): MNHEY, SVGAGI. V was cut by 0 bases and J by 5 bases, with 16 bases left in between. The CDR3, as DNA: TGTGCCAGCAGTTACTCGAAAATTCCTGGGTCGAATGAAAAACTGTTTTTT. Translation gives CASSYSKIPGSNEKLFF.

There are many counts of this clonotype. V is TRBV27 and J is TRBJ1-3; 10 nucleotides agree with TRBD1. V shed 2 bases and J 2 bases; nucleotides not matched to a gene: 0. The germline V gene encodes CDR1 MNHEY and CDR2 SMNVEV (reference sequence). This CDR3 is built from 15 residues. CDR3 residues: CASSLGQGAGNTIYF. The CDR3 DNA sequence: TGTGCCAGCAGTTTAGGACAGGGGGCTGGAAACACCATATATTTT.

This clonotype was counted many times. The V gene is TRBV6-4, the J gene TRBJ2-1; no firm D call. Per germline, CDR1 MRHNA and CDR2 SNTAGT. The V and J ends lost 0 bases and 0 bases respectively, with 6 bases between them. This CDR3 region has 15 residues. CDR3 nucleotide sequence: TGTGCCAGCAGTGACTCAGGGCGCTCCTACAATGAGCAGTTCTTC. Protein sequence: CASSDSGRSYNEQFF.

This clonotype was recorded at least ten times. The rearrangement joins TRBV12-3 or TRBV12-4 to TRBJ1-2; 7 nucleotides align to TRBD1. This CDR3 contains 11 residues. V shed 5 bases and J 7 bases; nucleotides not matched to a gene: 1. The CDR3 protein is CASSTGAGYTF. The DNA of the CDR3 is TGTGCCAGCAGTACAGGGGCTGGCTACACCTTC.

This clonotype was seen ten or more times. This chain connects TRBV18 to TRBJ2-1; D possibly corresponds to TRBD2 (5 bases). Trimming stripped 3 bases from V and 2 bases from J, with 17 bases between. Looked up from germline, CDR1 is KGHSH and CDR2 is LQKENI. The CDR3 sequence is 17 residues long. CDR3 in amino acids: CASSPILGRTAYNEQFF. The CDR3 coding sequence is TGTGCCAGCTCACCCATCTTAGGGAGAACCGCCTACAATGAGCAGTTCTTC.

This clonotype was seen ten or more times. V gene TRBV3-1 combines with J gene TRBJ2-2, with D unclear. V gave up 7 bases and J gave up 0 bases, with 18 bases separating them. The CDR3 runs to 17 residues. The germline V gene has CDR1 LGHDT and CDR2 YNNKEL (reference sequence). CDR3: CASTPSGKVPNTGELFF. CDR3 coding DNA: TGTGCCAGCACCCCGTCCGGTAAAGTCCCGAACACCGGGGAGCTGTTTTTT.

This clonotype has just a few counts. The chain recombines TRBV7-9 with TRBJ2-5; no reliable D call. The CDR3 runs to 14 residues. The germline V gene encodes CDR1 SEHNR and CDR2 FQNEAQ (reference sequence). V lost 1 base, J lost 5 bases, and 11 bases lay in between. CDR3 DNA: TGTGCCAGCAGCTTAGGCATGGCCGGGGAGACCCAGTACTTC. Translated: CASSLGMAGETQYF.

In its sample, this clonotype was seen many times. The chain joins TRBV4-1 to TRBJ2-4; no reliable D call. The CDR3 extends over 14 amino acids. The V end lost 6 bases, the J end lost 0 bases, and 9 bases lay between the germline ends. Germline CDR1 reads MGHRA; CDR2 reads YSYEKL. CDR3 sequence reads: CASREELAKNIQYF. The CDR3 nucleotides are TGCGCCAGCAGGGAAGAATTAGCCAAAAACATTCAGTACTTC.

This clonotype has at least ten counts. This sequence joins TRBV6-5 and TRBJ2-3, with a possible D match to TRBD1 (6 bases). CDR1 MNHEY and CDR2 SVGAGI come from the germline V gene. The CDR3 length is 13 residues. V was clipped by 5 bases and J by 6 bases, with 12 bases between them. The CDR3, as DNA: TGTGCCAGCAGTATGGGGGCGAAGGATACGCAGTATTTT. This gives the protein CASSMGAKDTQYF.

Ten or more counts support this clonotype. This sequence joins TRBV11-2 and TRBJ2-1, with D hard to call. V was shortened by 1 base and J by 7 bases, with 8 bases between the two germline ends. The CDR3 covers 13 residues. Germline CDR1 and CDR2: SGHAT and FQNNGV. The CDR3 bases are TGTGCCAGCAGCTTAGGCCAGCCGAATGAGCAGTTCTTC. Translating gives CASSLGQPNEQFF.

This clonotype has a count of ten or more. The rearrangement uses TRBV20-1 and TRBJ1-3, with D perhaps TRBD1 (5 bases). V lost 6 bases and J lost 8, with 17 bases in between. The CDR3 runs 13 residues. Germline V gene sequence: CDR1 DFQATT, CDR2 SNEGSKA (reference sequence). CDR3 in amino acids: CSASKGRADTIYF. The DNA for the CDR3 is TGCAGTGCCTCCAAGGGCAGGGCTGACACCATATATTTT.

This clonotype came up many times. The chain combines TRBV27 with TRBJ2-3; D is undetermined. This CDR3 is built from 15 residues. Germline V CDR1 and CDR2: MNHEY, SMNVEV (reference sequence). The V end was cut by 4 bases, the J end by 2 bases, with 13 bases between. For the CDR3, the DNA is TGTGCCAGCAGTTCCCGTTCCGGCCTCACAGATACGCAGTATTTT. Translation gives CASSSRSGLTDTQYF.

Ten or more counts support this clonotype. The V and J genes are TRBV4-3 and TRBJ1-2; tentatively, D is TRBD1 (5 bases). CDR3 length: 14 residues. V was clipped by 0 bases and J by 7 bases, with 12 bases between them. Germline values: CDR1 LGHNA, CDR2 YSLEER. DNA of the CDR3: TGCGCCAGCAGCCAAGAGGGATGGGGGGGTGGCTACACCTTC. Translated, it gives CASSQEGWGGGYTF.

This clonotype was recorded many times. The chain employs TRBV7-2 and TRBJ1-2, with D maybe TRBD1 (5 bases). The V end lost 0 bases, the J end lost 2 bases, and 7 bases lay between the germline ends. From germline, CDR1 is SGHTA and CDR2 FQGNSA. This CDR3 spans 14 amino acids. Written as DNA, the CDR3 is TGTGCCAGCAGCTTAGCGGAGGGGAACTATGGCTACACCTTC. Its translation is CASSLAEGNYGYTF.

This clonotype was found many times. The chain couples TRBV5-5 to TRBJ2-3, with 9 bases matching TRBD2. Losses at the gene ends were 0 bases for V and 4 bases for J; bases not matched to a gene: 3. This CDR3 spans 15 amino acids. Germline V CDR1 and CDR2: SGHKS, YYEKEE (reference sequence). The CDR3 here is CASSLVSGGADTQYF. The CDR3 DNA reads as TGTGCCAGCAGCTTGGTTAGCGGGGGAGCAGATACGCAGTATTTT.

This clonotype was counted many times. The genes are TRBV5-4 and TRBJ1-1; D not resolved. V lost 3 bases and J lost 8, with 14 bases in between. Germline loops: CDR1 SGHNT, CDR2 YYREEE (reference sequence). This CDR3 contains 13 residues. CDR3: CASSSQRTYEAFF. DNA for the CDR3: TGTGCCAGCAGCTCTCAGAGAACCTACGAAGCTTTCTTT.

The sample holds many counts of this clonotype. This chain links TRBV6-5 with TRBJ1-2, with 9 positions matching TRBD1. The germline V gene encodes CDR1 MNHEY and CDR2 SVGAGI. The CDR3 consists of 14 residues. V lost 6 bases and J lost 2; bases outside the gene matches: 4. CDR3 DNA: TGTGCCAGCAGCCGACAGGGGGAAAACTATGGCTACACCTTC. It codes for CASSRQGENYGYTF.

Ten or more counts support this clonotype. The J gene is TRBJ2-3, the V gene TRBV29-1, with D perhaps matching TRBD1 (6 bases). Germline-derived CDR1 and CDR2 are SQVTM and ANQGSEA. The CDR3 covers 17 residues. The V end was cut by 4 bases, the J end by 4 bases, with 24 bases between. The chain's CDR3 is CSVARSMDSIYSDTQYF. The CDR3, as DNA: TGCAGCGTTGCCAGAAGTATGGACAGTATTTATTCAGATACGCAGTATTTT.

The table lists this clonotype with many counts. The chain carries TRBV7-2 and TRBJ1-2; D perhaps matches TRBD1 (6 bases). Germline-derived CDR1 and CDR2 are SGHTA and FQGNSA. The CDR3 extends over 13 amino acids. V was shortened by 5 bases and J by 9 bases, with 16 bases between the two germline ends. CDR3 sequence reads: CASSPGVPLRYTF. CDR3 nucleotide sequence: TGTGCCAGCAGCCCAGGGGTCCCCCTACGCTACACCTTC.

This clonotype was found many times. The gene calls are TRBV6-5 and TRBJ2-2, with 9 bases matching TRBD2. CDR3 length equals 16 residues. Germline lookup yields CDR1 MNHEY and CDR2 SVGAGI. J gave up 5 bases and V 7 bases, and 11 bases lay outside the gene matches. The CDR3 DNA follows: TGTGCCAGCATTATGAAGGTTACTAGCGGGACCGGGGAGCTGTTTTTT. This codes for CASIMKVTSGTGELFF.

This clonotype has ten or more counts. CDR3: CASSKDTDSYEQYF. The CDR3 DNA sequence: TGTGCCAGCAGTAAGGACACGGATTCCTACGAGCAGTACTTC. This sequence joins TRBV6-1 and TRBJ2-7, with D maybe TRBD1 (5 bases). Trimming left V 5 bases short and J 1 base short, with 12 bases between. The CDR3 contains 14 residues. Germline V gene lookup returns CDR1 MNHNS and CDR2 SASEGT.

Ten or more counts support this clonotype. The chain combines TRBV6-2 or TRBV6-3 with TRBJ2-1, with D hard to call. Germline V gene lookup returns CDR1 MNHEY and CDR2 SVGEGT. The CDR3 length is 13 residues. Trimming took 4 bases from V and 3 from J, leaving 7 bases between them. The CDR3 region is CASSWTDYNEQFF. Written as DNA, the CDR3 is TGTGCCAGCAGTTGGACGGACTACAATGAGCAGTTCTTC.

Ten or more counts support this clonotype. V usage is TRBV7-2 and J usage is TRBJ2-7; 10 bases line up with TRBD1. This CDR3 is 15 amino acids long. Germline CDR1 reads SGHTA; CDR2 reads FQGNSA. V was clipped by 5 bases and J by 4 bases; unmatched bases: 8. The CDR3 DNA sequence: TGTGCCAGCAGCCCCGCAGCGGGACAGGGGTACGAGCAGTACTTC. This sequence encodes CASSPAAGQGYEQYF.

This clonotype occurred many times. The chain employs TRBV15 and TRBJ2-7; D may be TRBD2 (5 bases). This CDR3 contains 13 residues. V was cut by 0 bases and J by 4 bases, with 7 bases left in between. From germline, CDR1 is LNHNV and CDR2 YYDKDF (reference sequence). CDR3 sequence: CATSRDWTYEQYF. The CDR3 bases are TGTGCCACCAGCAGAGATTGGACTTACGAGCAGTACTTC.

This rearrangement joins TRBV20-1 to TRBJ2-7, with D perhaps assigned TRBD1 or TRBD2 (6 bases each). The CDR3 length is 15 residues. Trimming shortened V by 6 bases and J by 4 bases, and 22 bases separated the two germline ends. The germline V gene has CDR1 DFQATT and CDR2 SNEGSKA (reference sequence). This chain's CDR3 is CSAPNAGHGTYEQYF. CDR3 DNA: TGCAGTGCGCCTAACGCGGGACACGGGACATACGAGCAGTACTTC.

This clonotype was detected many times. This sequence joins TRBV11-2 and TRBJ2-1; 12 nucleotides align to TRBD2. This CDR3 is built from 16 residues. Germline loops: CDR1 SGHAT, CDR2 FQNNGV. V was clipped by 3 bases and J by 7 bases; unmatched bases: 7. The CDR3 here is CASSFRLAGAGNEQFF. CDR3 bases: TGTGCCAGCAGCTTTAGACTAGCGGGGGCGGGGAATGAGCAGTTCTTC.

This clonotype showed up many times. This chain connects TRBV2 to TRBJ2-1, with 8 bases identical to TRBD2. CDR3 length equals 14 residues. Germline V CDR1 and CDR2: SNHLY, FYNNEI. Trimming took 6 bases from V and 5 from J; bases not matched to a gene: 6. DNA of the CDR3: TGTGCCAGCAGCGCCTCGGGAGGGGACAATGAGCAGTTCTTC. Encoded protein: CASSASGGDNEQFF.

Concerning this clonotype: The junction differs from germline at one of its ends, possibly a read error. The chain combines TRBV20-1 with TRBJ2-3; 12 nucleotides align to TRBD2. CDR1 is DFQATT, CDR2 SNEGSKA, per germline (reference sequence). The CDR3 loop spans 17 amino acids. CDR3 sequence: CCALTSGGISGTDTQYF. CDR3 DNA sequence: TGCTGTGCCCTGACTAGCGGGGGAATCAGTGGCACAGATACGCAGTATTTT.

This clonotype was counted ten times or more. V and J are TRBV5-1 and TRBJ1-1, with TRBD1 as a possible D gene (6 bases). Deletions cut 0 bases from V and 3 bases from J, with 12 bases between. The CDR3 is 15 amino acids. Germline CDR1 SGHRS, CDR2 YFSETQ. The CDR3, as DNA: TGCGCCAGCAGCTTGGAACAGGGTGGGTACACTGAAGCTTTCTTT. Amino acids: CASSLEQGGYTEAFF.

This clonotype was detected ten times or more. The chain links TRBV3-1 to TRBJ2-5; a possible D gene is TRBD2 (5 bases). Germline CDR1 reads LGHDT; CDR2 reads YNNKEL (reference sequence). V was cut by 3 bases and J by 3 bases, with 11 bases left in between. The CDR3 runs to 14 residues. The CDR3, as DNA: TGTGCCAGCAGCCACAGTCCAGCGGAAGAGACCCAGTACTTC. Translation gives CASSHSPAEETQYF.

This clonotype was observed at least ten times. The rearrangement links TRBV19 to TRBJ2-6, with 8 bases fitting TRBD1. V dropped 1 base and J dropped 3; count of bases not matched to a gene: 8. Germline V gives CDR1 LNHDA, CDR2 SQIVND (reference sequence). The CDR3 sequence is 18 residues long. The CDR3 region is CASSIAVPGGGGANVLTF. The CDR3 DNA reads as TGTGCCAGTAGTATAGCTGTCCCAGGGGGCGGTGGGGCCAACGTCCTGACTTTC.